This T cell receptor (beta chain) was found in a study of glioma-infiltrating T cells after dendritic cell vaccination. On the study more broadly: Dendritic cell vaccination trial patients had either newly diagnosed or recurrent glioblastoma. The vaccine used monocyte-derived dendritic cells pulsed overnight with autologous tumor lysate. Findings of the study overall: Estimated pretreatment TIL content predicted outcome after dendritic cell vaccination.

The V and J ends lost 6 bases and 9 bases respectively, with 13 bases between them. This CDR3 has 12 residues. Germline CDR1 and CDR2: SGHDN and FVKESK. Fresh-frozen tumor tissue and more than two years of survival data were available for all. Profiled with immunoSEQ multiplex PCR; TCRdb holds only in-frame clones, not every one. The sample yields fewer than 50,000 clones, 65% to 90% seen once. A word on this clone: Its antigen is currently unknown.

The receptor was isolated from a human donor with glioblastoma. This rearrangement joins TRBV14 to TRBJ2-3, with D maybe TRBD1 (6 bases). Material: blood, obtained before dendritic cell vaccination. CDR3 protein: CASSPTQGTQYF. The CDR3 nucleotides are TGTGCCAGCAGTCCTACGCAGGGGACGCAGTATTTT.